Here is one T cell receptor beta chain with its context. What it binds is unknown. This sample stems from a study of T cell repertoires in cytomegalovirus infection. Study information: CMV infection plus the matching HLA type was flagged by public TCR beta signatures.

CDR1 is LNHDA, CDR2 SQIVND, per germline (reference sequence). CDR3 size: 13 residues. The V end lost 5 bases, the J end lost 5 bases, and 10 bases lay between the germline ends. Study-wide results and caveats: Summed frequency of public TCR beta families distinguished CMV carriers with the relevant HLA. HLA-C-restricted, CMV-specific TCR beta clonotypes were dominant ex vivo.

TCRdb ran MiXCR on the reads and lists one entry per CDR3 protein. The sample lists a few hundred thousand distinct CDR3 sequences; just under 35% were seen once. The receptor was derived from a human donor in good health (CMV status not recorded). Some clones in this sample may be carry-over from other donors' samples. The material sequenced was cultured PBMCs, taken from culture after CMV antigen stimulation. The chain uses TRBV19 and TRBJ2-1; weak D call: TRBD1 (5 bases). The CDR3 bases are TGTGCCAGTAGTCCCAGGGAACACAATGAGCAGTTCTTC. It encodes CASSPREHNEQFF. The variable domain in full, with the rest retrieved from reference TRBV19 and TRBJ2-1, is DGGITQSPKYLFRKEGQNVTLSCEQNLNHDAMYWYRQDPGQGLRLIYYSQIVNDFQKGDIAEGYSVSREKKESFPLTVTSAQKNPTAFYLCASSPREHNEQFFGPGTRLTVL.